This T cell receptor beta chain stems from a study of technical replicates of blood from four donors (dated by TCRdb to about 2017). For this clone: Its target antigen remains unknown. Per-nucleotide qualities are absent, and no much larger clonotype sits a single base away.

Based on the germline V gene, the CDR1 and CDR2 sequences are MNHNS and SASEGT. The CDR3 sequence holds 15 residues, the cysteine and phenylalanine included. The DNA shown is the 45-base CDR3, in frame from base 1. V trim: 2 bases; J trim: 3 bases; unmatched bases: 5. The library was obtained by the immunoSEQ multiplex PCR assay. TCRdb stores this immuneACCESS table with in-frame sequences only. Part of the clones is absent; in the studies checked, under half of the shortfall reflects unresolved V genes, and no reason is known for the rest. The sample table contains about 84,000 clones; only one count was recorded for roughly 98% of them. The ten biggest clones cover around 0.15% of the sample.

Material for sequencing was T cells isolated from PBMCs. The chain links TRBV6-1 with TRBJ2-7; a stretch of 9 junction bases matches TRBD1. This receptor was identified in a human donor in good health. The CDR3 protein sequence reads: CASSERQTGGYEQYF. At the DNA level, the sequence is TGTGCCAGCAGTGAACGGCAGACAGGGGGCTACGAGCAGTACTTC.